The 25 T cell receptor beta chains presented below share a single source sample, sequenced in a study of cytomegalovirus exposure and HLA in healthy donors. The PCR was carried out with 60 Vbeta primers and 13 Jbeta primers. Profiled with immunoSEQ multiplex PCR; TCRdb holds only in-frame clones, not every one. The sample has roughly 90,000 clones, approximately 84% seen once. Sample: PBMCs. Every receptor here comes from a man aged 18 to 30 in good health and CMV-seronegative.

The chain has TRBV10-2 and TRBJ1-1; D is undetermined. The CDR3 has 18 amino acids. V was cut by 3 bases and J by 3 bases, with 23 bases left in between. Per the germline V gene, CDR1 is WSHSY and CDR2 is SAAADI. This CDR3 reads CASSDVGTGGMWDTEAFF. The CDR3 DNA reads TGCGCCAGCAGTGATGTAGGCACGGGAGGGATGTGGGACACTGAAGCTTTCTTT.

The count of this clone is one. CDR3 DNA sequence: TGTGCCAGCAGTTTATCGGTCGGGACAGTCCAAGAGACCCAGTACTTC. Residues: CASSLSVGTVQETQYF. This rearrangement joins TRBV27 to TRBJ2-5; 7 bases match TRBD1. Germline CDR1 and CDR2: MNHEY and SMNVEV (reference sequence). The CDR3 runs 16 residues. Unmatched junction bases numbered 5, after V lost 0 bases and J lost 1 base.

This clone has more than one count but fewer than ten. V usage is TRBV7-2 and J usage is TRBJ2-2; D gene unclear. There are 11 residues in the CDR3. Trimming stripped 4 bases from V and 6 bases from J, with 3 bases between. Per germline, CDR1 SGHTA and CDR2 FQGNSA. CDR3 sequence (DNA): TGTGCCAGCAGCTCATCCGGGGAGCTGTTTTTT. Protein product: CASSSSGELFF. The variable domain in full, completed from reference TRBV7-2 and TRBJ2-2, reads GAGVSQSPSNKVTEKGKDVELRCDPISGHTALYWYRQSLGQGLEFLIYFQGNSAPDKSGLPSDRFSAERTGGSVSTLTIQRTQQEDSAVYLCASSSSGELFFGEGSRLTVL.

V usage is TRBV7-8 and J usage is TRBJ1-4; 10 bases are shared with TRBD1. This CDR3 has 15 amino acids. V dropped 3 bases and J dropped 7; count of bases not matched to a gene: 5. CDR1 and CDR2 from the germline V gene are SGHVS and FQNEAQ. The CDR3 bases are TGTGCCAGCAGCTTTCGGACAGGGGGTGGTGAAAAACTGTTTTTT. It yields the protein CASSFRTGGGEKLFF.

V gene TRBV5-8 combines with J gene TRBJ2-1; perhaps TRBD2 as D (6 bases). V was trimmed by 7 bases and J by 3 bases, leaving 20 bases between them. CDR1 is SGHTS and CDR2 is YDEGEE in the germline V gene. The CDR3 is 16 residues long. The DNA for the CDR3 is TGTGCCAGCGTCTCAAGGAGTCGGGGGATCTACAATGAGCAGTTCTTC. Its protein product is CASVSRSRGIYNEQFF.

The CDR3 nucleotides are TGTGCCAGCAGCTTGGACAAGACTAGCGCCAACACCGGGGAGCTGTTTTTT. Its translation: CASSLDKTSANTGELFF. The chain couples TRBV5-6 to TRBJ2-2; 8 bases are shared with TRBD2. J was trimmed by 2 bases and V by 0 bases; bases with no gene match: 6. This CDR3 is built from 17 residues. CDR1 is SGHDT, CDR2 YYEEEE, per germline.

The chain carries TRBV6-6 and TRBJ2-3, with D possibly TRBD2 on 5 matching bases. This CDR3 has 16 residues. In germline, CDR1 is MNHNY, CDR2 SVGAGI (reference sequence). The germline V and J ends were trimmed by 2 bases and 3 bases, with 15 bases remaining between them. The CDR3 DNA follows: TGTGCCAGCAGTTACCCCACTGGACTGGAGACAGATACGCAGTATTTT. Translating gives CASSYPTGLETDTQYF.

The chain is built from TRBV4-1 and TRBJ1-5, with D perhaps matching TRBD1 (6 bases). V dropped 4 bases and J dropped 4 bases, with 11 bases sitting between them. The CDR3 sequence is 14 residues long. Germline CDR1 and CDR2: MGHRA and YSYEKL. This CDR3 reads CASSLGTLNQPQHF. The CDR3 nucleotides are TGCGCCAGCAGCCTCGGGACACTTAATCAGCCCCAGCATTTT.

This chain uses TRBV6-5 with TRBJ1-2; D uncertain. The CDR3 runs to 14 residues. Germline CDR1 is MNHEY and CDR2 is SVGAGI. V was clipped by 8 bases and J by 0 bases, with 13 bases between them. CDR3 amino acids: CASSDSGTNYGYTF. CDR3 coding DNA: TGTGCCAGCTCAGACTCGGGTACTAACTATGGCTACACCTTC.

This chain connects TRBV7-3 to TRBJ2-7, with 7 positions matching TRBD1. Trimming took 5 bases from V and 3 from J; bases not matched to a gene: 1. The CDR3 contains 12 residues. Per germline, CDR1 SGHTA and CDR2 FQGTGA. The CDR3 here is CASSPGGYEQYF. The CDR3 bases are TGTGCCAGCAGCCCAGGGGGCTACGAGCAGTACTTC.

The sample holds a few counts of this clone. The chain links TRBV4-3 to TRBJ2-1, with 7 bases lining up with TRBD2. Germline assignment: CDR1 LGHNA and CDR2 YSLEER. The CDR3 sequence is 15 residues long. J was trimmed by 7 bases and V by 0 bases; bases with no gene match: 6. DNA for the CDR3: TGCGCCAGCAGCCAAGAGGCTAGCGGAAGGAATGAGCAGTTCTTC. As protein: CASSQEASGRNEQFF.

J is TRBJ2-7 and V is TRBV6-1; 8 bases fit TRBD2. The V gene end was trimmed by 3 bases and the J gene end by 5 bases; junction bases not matched to a gene: 9. The CDR3 extends over 15 amino acids. CDR1 and CDR2 from the germline V gene are MNHNS and SASEGT. Here the CDR3 DNA reads TGTGCCAGCAGTGAGCAGGCTAGCGGGTTCGACGAGCAGTACTTC. The encoded protein is CASSEQASGFDEQYF.

This clone was counted once. V usage is TRBV2 and J usage is TRBJ1-6, with a weak D call TRBD1 (5 bases). CDR1 is SNHLY and CDR2 is FYNNEI in the germline V gene. Between the trimmed V and J ends, which lost 4 bases and 7 bases, there was a span of 11 bases. The CDR3 contains 14 residues. The DNA of the CDR3 is TGTGCCAGCAGTGGTTTGACAGTAAATTCACCCCTCCACTTT. Protein: CASSGLTVNSPLHF.

This rearrangement joins TRBV5-6 to TRBJ1-2; TRBD1 might be the D (6 bases). Germline V gives CDR1 SGHDT, CDR2 YYEEEE. Trimming took off 0 bases at V and 2 bases at J, with 11 bases between the two ends. This CDR3 comprises 15 residues. The CDR3 sequence is CASSLGTVWNYGYTF. CDR3 in DNA: TGTGCCAGCAGCTTGGGGACAGTTTGGAACTATGGCTACACCTTC.

CDR3 nucleotide sequence: TGTGCCAGCAGCCACGGACTAGCGGGAGTCGAGCAGTACTTC. It encodes CASSHGLAGVEQYF. The rearrangement links TRBV7-2 to TRBJ2-7; 13 bases align to TRBD2. The CDR3 totals 14 residues. Germline CDR1 reads SGHTA; CDR2 reads FQGNSA. After removal of 5 bases from V and 6 bases from J, the junction contained 4 bases not matched to a gene.

This clone appeared once. The chain links TRBV7-9 to TRBJ2-7; 10 positions agree with TRBD1. The junction had 9 bases not matched to a gene; V was cut back by 4 bases and J by 0 bases. Germline lookup yields CDR1 SEHNR and CDR2 FQNEAQ (reference sequence). This CDR3 is 17 amino acids long. DNA of the CDR3: TGTGCCAGCAGCTCTACCGGGACAGGGGTAGGCTCCTACGAGCAGTACTTC. Its translation: CASSSTGTGVGSYEQYF. Drawing the rest from reference TRBV7-9 and TRBJ2-7, the complete variable domain is DTGVSQNPRHKITKRGQNVTFRCDPISEHNRLYWYRQTLGQGPEFLTYFQNEAQLEKSRLLSDRFSAERPKGSFSTLEIQRTEQGDSAMYLCASSSTGTGVGSYEQYFGPGTRLTVT.

V gene TRBV9 combines with J gene TRBJ1-1, with D possibly matching TRBD1 (5 bases). Germline loops: CDR1 SGDLS, CDR2 YYNGEE. The CDR3 contains 15 residues. Trimming removed 4 bases from V and 5 bases from J, with 18 bases in between. The CDR3 DNA reads TGTGCCAGCAGCATATCCGGGACTCTGGGAACTGAAGCTTTCTTT. It is translated as CASSISGTLGTEAFF.

The chain recombines TRBV10-1 with TRBJ2-2; no clear D gene. From germline, CDR1 is WNHNN and CDR2 SYGVQD (reference sequence). The V end lost 8 bases, the J end lost 3 bases, and 13 bases lay between the germline ends. The CDR3 spans 14 residues. CDR3 sequence reads: CASSHLRDTGELFF. Here the CDR3 DNA reads TGCGCCAGCTCCCACTTACGGGACACCGGGGAGCTGTTTTTT.

This clone has more than one count but fewer than ten. The chain couples TRBV7-3 to TRBJ2-7; 8 positions agree with TRBD2. The CDR3 has 14 amino acids. J lost 6 bases, V lost 5 bases, and 9 bases had no gene match. Germline loops: CDR1 SGHTA, CDR2 FQGTGA. The CDR3 here is CASSTGTSLSEQYF. The CDR3 bases are TGTGCCAGCAGCACCGGGACTAGTCTCTCCGAGCAGTACTTC.

The DNA for the CDR3 is TGTGCCAGCAGCTTTTTAGAGCGACAGAGCTATGGCTACACCTTC. Its translation: CASSFLERQSYGYTF. V and J are TRBV7-9 and TRBJ1-2, with D possibly TRBD1 on 5 matching bases. CDR3 length equals 15 residues. Germline V gene lookup returns CDR1 SEHNR and CDR2 FQNEAQ (reference sequence). The V and J ends lost 3 bases and 4 bases respectively, with 15 bases between them.

The chain has TRBV6-5 and TRBJ2-3, with a tentative D call TRBD2 (5 bases). The CDR3 extends over 15 amino acids. Germline CDR1 reads MNHEY; CDR2 reads SVGAGI. Trimming removed 3 bases at V and 0 bases at J, with 10 bases between. The CDR3 coding sequence is TGTGCCAGCAGTTATGGAGGTTCTAGCACAGATACGCAGTATTTT. Protein sequence: CASSYGGSSTDTQYF.

The chain combines TRBV10-3 with TRBJ1-1; 8 bases are shared with TRBD1. The ends lost 10 bases at V and 8 bases at J; junction bases unmatched: 12. CDR3 length: 13 residues. CDR1 and CDR2 (germline): ENHRY, SYGVKD. CDR3 nucleotides: TGTGCCACCTGGACAGGGTATATGTCCGAAGCTTTCTTT. This codes for CATWTGYMSEAFF.

The CDR3 DNA reads TGTGCCTGGAGTGTGTCAGCGACCCACAATGAGCAGTTCTTC. Translating gives CAWSVSATHNEQFF. V is TRBV30 and J is TRBJ2-1; D gene ambiguous. V was clipped by 0 bases and J by 5 bases, with 11 bases between them. This CDR3 has 14 amino acids. In germline, CDR1 is GTSNPN, CDR2 SVGIG (reference sequence).

The J gene is TRBJ2-1, the V gene TRBV11-3; 14 positions agree with TRBD2. Germline CDR1 and CDR2: SGHNT and YENEEA. The CDR3 runs 17 residues. V lost 3 bases and J lost 0; bases outside the gene matches: 1. CDR3 sequence reads: CASSFGLAGGSYNEQFF. CDR3 in DNA: TGTGCCAGCAGCTTCGGACTAGCGGGAGGCTCCTACAATGAGCAGTTCTTC.

The genes are TRBV27 and TRBJ2-7; weak D call: TRBD1 (6 bases). There are 14 residues in the CDR3. V was shortened by 6 bases and J by 6 bases, with 18 bases between the two germline ends. The germline gives CDR1 MNHEY, CDR2 SMNVEV (reference sequence). The chain's CDR3 is CASRIRQANIEQYF. The CDR3 nucleotides are TGTGCCAGCAGGATAAGACAGGCTAACATCGAGCAGTACTTC.